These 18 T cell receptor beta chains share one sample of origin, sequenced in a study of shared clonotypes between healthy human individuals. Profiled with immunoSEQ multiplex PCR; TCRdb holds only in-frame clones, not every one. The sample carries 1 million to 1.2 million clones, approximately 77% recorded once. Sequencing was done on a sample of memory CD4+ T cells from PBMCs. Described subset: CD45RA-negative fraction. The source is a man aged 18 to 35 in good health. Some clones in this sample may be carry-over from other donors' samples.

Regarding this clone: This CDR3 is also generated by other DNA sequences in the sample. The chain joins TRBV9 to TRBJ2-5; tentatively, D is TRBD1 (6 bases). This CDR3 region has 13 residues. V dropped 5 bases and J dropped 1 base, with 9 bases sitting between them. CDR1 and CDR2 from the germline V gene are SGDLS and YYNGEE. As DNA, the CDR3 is TGTGCCAGCAGTCTCAGGGGCCAAGAGACCCAGTACTTC. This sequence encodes CASSLRGQETQYF.

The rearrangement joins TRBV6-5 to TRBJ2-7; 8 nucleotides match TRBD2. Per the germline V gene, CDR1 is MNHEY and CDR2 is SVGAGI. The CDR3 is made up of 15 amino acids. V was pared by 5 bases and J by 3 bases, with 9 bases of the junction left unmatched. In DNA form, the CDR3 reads TGTGCCAGCAGTCAGGCATCAGCGGGAGTCTACGAGCAGTACTTC. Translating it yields CASSQASAGVYEQYF.

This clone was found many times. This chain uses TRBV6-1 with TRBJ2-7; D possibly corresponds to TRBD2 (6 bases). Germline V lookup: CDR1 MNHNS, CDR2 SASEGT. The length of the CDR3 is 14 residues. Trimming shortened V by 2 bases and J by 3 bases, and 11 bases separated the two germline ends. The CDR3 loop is CASSERLANYEQYF. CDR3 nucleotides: TGTGCCAGCAGTGAAAGGCTAGCGAACTACGAGCAGTACTTC.

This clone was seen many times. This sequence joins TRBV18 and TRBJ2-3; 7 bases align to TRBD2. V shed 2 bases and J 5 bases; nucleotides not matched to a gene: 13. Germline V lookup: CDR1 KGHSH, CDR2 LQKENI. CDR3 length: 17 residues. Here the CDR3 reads CASSPIAGAGSEDTQYF. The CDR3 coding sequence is TGTGCCAGCTCACCAATCGCGGGAGCGGGGTCTGAAGATACGCAGTATTTT.

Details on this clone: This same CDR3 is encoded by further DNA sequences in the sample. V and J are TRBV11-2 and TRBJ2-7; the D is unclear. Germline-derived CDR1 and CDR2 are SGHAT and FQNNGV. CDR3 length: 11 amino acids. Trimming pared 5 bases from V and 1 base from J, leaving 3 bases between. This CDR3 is CASSRSYEQYF. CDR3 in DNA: TGTGCCAGCAGCCGTTCCTACGAGCAGTACTTC.

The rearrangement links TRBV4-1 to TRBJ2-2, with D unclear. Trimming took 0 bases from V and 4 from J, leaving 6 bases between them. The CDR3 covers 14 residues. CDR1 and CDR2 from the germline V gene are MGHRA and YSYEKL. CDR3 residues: CASSQETRTGELFF. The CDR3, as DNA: TGCGCCAGCAGCCAAGAGACCCGCACCGGGGAGCTGTTTTTT.

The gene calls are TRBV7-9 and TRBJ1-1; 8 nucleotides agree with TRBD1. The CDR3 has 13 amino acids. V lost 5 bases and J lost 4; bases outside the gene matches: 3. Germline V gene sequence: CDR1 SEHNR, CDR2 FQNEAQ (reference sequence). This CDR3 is CASSLTGVTEAFF. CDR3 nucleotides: TGTGCCAGCAGCCTGACAGGGGTCACTGAAGCTTTCTTT.

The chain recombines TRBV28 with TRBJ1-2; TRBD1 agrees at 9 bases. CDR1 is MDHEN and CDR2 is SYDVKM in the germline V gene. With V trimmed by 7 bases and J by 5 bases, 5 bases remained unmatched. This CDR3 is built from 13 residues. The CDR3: CASITDRGYGYTF. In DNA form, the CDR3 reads TGTGCCAGCATCACAGACAGGGGGTATGGCTACACCTTC.

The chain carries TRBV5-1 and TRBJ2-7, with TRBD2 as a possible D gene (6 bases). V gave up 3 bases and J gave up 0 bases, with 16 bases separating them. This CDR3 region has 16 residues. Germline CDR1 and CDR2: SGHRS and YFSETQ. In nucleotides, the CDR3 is TGCGCCAGCAGCTCAGATGCGGGGTCTAGCTCCTACGAGCAGTACTTC. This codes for CASSSDAGSSSYEQYF.

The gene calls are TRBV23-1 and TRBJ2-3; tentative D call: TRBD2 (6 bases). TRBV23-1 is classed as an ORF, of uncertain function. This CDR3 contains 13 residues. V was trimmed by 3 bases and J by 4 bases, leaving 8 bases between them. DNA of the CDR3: TGCGCCAGCAGTCAGCCGGGGGCAGATACGCAGTATTTT. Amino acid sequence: CASSQPGADTQYF.

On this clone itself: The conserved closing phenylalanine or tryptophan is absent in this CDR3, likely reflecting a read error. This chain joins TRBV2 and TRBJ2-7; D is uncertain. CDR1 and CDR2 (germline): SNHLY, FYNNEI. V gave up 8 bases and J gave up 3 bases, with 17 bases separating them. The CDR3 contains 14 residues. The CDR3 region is CASQKHDKGYEQYL. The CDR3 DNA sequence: TGTGCCAGCCAAAAACACGATAAGGGCTACGAGCAGTACCTC.

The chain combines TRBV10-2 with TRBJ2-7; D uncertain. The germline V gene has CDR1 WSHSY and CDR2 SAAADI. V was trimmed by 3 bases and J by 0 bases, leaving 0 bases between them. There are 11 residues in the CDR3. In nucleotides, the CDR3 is TGCGCCAGCAGTGACTCCTACGAGCAGTACTTC. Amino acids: CASSDSYEQYF.

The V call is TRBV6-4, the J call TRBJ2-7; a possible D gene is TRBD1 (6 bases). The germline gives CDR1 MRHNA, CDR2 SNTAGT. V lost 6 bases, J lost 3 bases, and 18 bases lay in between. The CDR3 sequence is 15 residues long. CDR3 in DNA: TGTGCCAGCAGCCCCCAGGACAGCCCGAGCTACGAGCAGTACTTC. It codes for CASSPQDSPSYEQYF.

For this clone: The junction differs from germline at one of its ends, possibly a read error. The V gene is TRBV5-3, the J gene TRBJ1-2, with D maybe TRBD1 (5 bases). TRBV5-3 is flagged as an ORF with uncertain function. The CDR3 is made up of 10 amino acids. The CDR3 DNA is TGCCGGCGGGGCGGAGGCGGCTACACCTTC. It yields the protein CRRGGGGYTF.

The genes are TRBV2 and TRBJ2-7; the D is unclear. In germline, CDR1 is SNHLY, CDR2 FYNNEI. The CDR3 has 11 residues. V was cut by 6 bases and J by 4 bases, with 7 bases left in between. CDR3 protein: CASSIFYEQYF. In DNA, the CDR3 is TGTGCCAGCAGCATCTTTTACGAGCAGTACTTC.

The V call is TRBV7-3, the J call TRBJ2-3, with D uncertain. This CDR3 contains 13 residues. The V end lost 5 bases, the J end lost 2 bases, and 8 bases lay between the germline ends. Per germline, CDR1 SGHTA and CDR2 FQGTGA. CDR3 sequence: CASSLPNTDTQYF. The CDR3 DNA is TGTGCCAGCAGCCTCCCGAACACAGATACGCAGTATTTT.

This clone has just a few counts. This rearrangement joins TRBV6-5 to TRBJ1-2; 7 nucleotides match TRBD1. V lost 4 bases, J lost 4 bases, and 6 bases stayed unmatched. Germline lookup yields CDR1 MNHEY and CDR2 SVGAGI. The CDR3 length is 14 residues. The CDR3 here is CASSSWTGSYGYTF. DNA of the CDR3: TGTGCCAGCAGTTCGTGGACAGGCAGCTATGGCTACACCTTC.

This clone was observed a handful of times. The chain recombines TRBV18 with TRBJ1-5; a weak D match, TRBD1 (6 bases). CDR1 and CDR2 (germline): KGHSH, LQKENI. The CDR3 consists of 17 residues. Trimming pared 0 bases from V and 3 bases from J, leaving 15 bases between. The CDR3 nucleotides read TGTGCCAGCTCACCACCGGGGGCAGGAGGGGTCAATCAGCCCCAGCATTTT. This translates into CASSPPGAGGVNQPQHF.